The rows below give T cell receptor beta chains drawn from one sample of a study of CD8+CD57+ T cells in acquired aplastic anemia. TCRdb re-derived calls from the reads in MiXCR, one entry per CDR3 protein. The sample comprises around 250,000 distinct CDR3 sequences, approximately 55% of which are singletons, and roughly 8% rests with the top ten. Sequences were obtained from sorted CD4+, CD8+, or CD8+CD57+ T cells (not recorded which) from PBMCs. Every receptor here comes from a human donor with severe aplastic anemia or a healthy control (not recorded which). Each CDR3 is given with its conserved first and last residue.

v_call: TRBV25-1
j_call: TRBJ1-2
cdr3_aa: CASSMTGGCYGYTF

v_call: TRBV2
j_call: TRBJ2-1
cdr3_aa: CASSEGTGANVLTFGAYNEQFF

v_call: TRBV7-2
j_call: TRBJ2-3
cdr3_aa: CASSLTTSGDGTDTQYF

v_call: TRBV11-3
j_call: TRBJ2-3
cdr3_aa: CASRRGSTDTQYF

v_call: TRBV30
j_call: TRBJ1-2
cdr3_aa: CAWQRTATNYGYTF

v_call: TRBV13
j_call: TRBJ2-7
cdr3_aa: CASSLGTGTTFYEQYF

v_call: TRBV6-2/TRBV6-3
j_call: TRBJ2-7
cdr3_aa: CASSSTGGNYEQYF

v_call: TRBV7-9
j_call: TRBJ2-2
cdr3_aa: CANGELFF

v_call: TRBV29-1
j_call: TRBJ2-2
cdr3_aa: CSVESNQGPLAEELFF

v_call: TRBV7-9
j_call: TRBJ2-5
cdr3_aa: CASGGDGTEETQYF

v_call: TRBV5-1
j_call: TRBJ1-2
cdr3_aa: CASSFGTGAYGYTF

v_call: TRBV5-5
j_call: TRBJ1-6
cdr3_aa: CASSLVGTGGNSPLHF

v_call: TRBV7-9
j_call: TRBJ1-6
cdr3_aa: CASSADPSSSHF

v_call: TRBV2
j_call: TRBJ2-7
cdr3_aa: CASSYGDSVYEQYF

v_call: TRBV5-5
j_call: TRBJ1-1
cdr3_aa: CASRLQGGRTEAFF

v_call: TRBV20-1
j_call: TRBJ2-1
cdr3_aa: CSAQKGNEQFF

v_call: TRBV7-2
j_call: TRBJ2-7
cdr3_aa: CASSLDRGNEQYF

v_call: TRBV9
j_call: TRBJ2-5
cdr3_aa: CASSPRRLAGETQYF

v_call: TRBV29-1
j_call: TRBJ2-7
cdr3_aa: CRDSSGVTYEQYF

v_call: TRBV14
j_call: TRBJ2-5
cdr3_aa: CASSQDSPSTSGLQETQYF

v_call: TRBV4-1
j_call: TRBJ2-7
cdr3_aa: CASSRSTGLTYEQYF

v_call: TRBV7-9
j_call: TRBJ1-2
cdr3_aa: CASSLGSLNYGYTF

v_call: TRBV27
j_call: TRBJ2-1
cdr3_aa: CASSLWVGQGAIEQFF

v_call: TRBV10-1
j_call: TRBJ2-2
cdr3_aa: CASSEVTGSRGELFF

v_call: TRBV7-9
j_call: TRBJ2-7
cdr3_aa: CASSLKFPAGGGEQYF

v_call: TRBV2
j_call: TRBJ2-7
cdr3_aa: CASRDRSEQYF

v_call: TRBV29-1
j_call: TRBJ2-2
cdr3_aa: CSVELAGLNTGELFF

v_call: TRBV5-1
j_call: TRBJ1-1
cdr3_aa: CASTPDRPTEAFF

v_call: TRBV10-3
j_call: TRBJ2-1
cdr3_aa: CAISAAGNEQFF

v_call: TRBV7-3
j_call: TRBJ2-1
cdr3_aa: CASSLAGAVSYNEQFF

v_call: TRBV12-3/TRBV12-4
j_call: TRBJ1-2
cdr3_aa: CASSGTGDYGYTF

v_call: TRBV7-3
j_call: TRBJ2-2
cdr3_aa: CASSDTGELFF

v_call: TRBV29-1
j_call: TRBJ2-1
cdr3_aa: CSHRGTGSDYNEQFF

v_call: TRBV14
j_call: TRBJ1-6
cdr3_aa: CASSQGGLSAGYNSPLHF

v_call: TRBV7-9
j_call: TRBJ1-6
cdr3_aa: CASSLLKGGLQLDSPLHF

v_call: TRBV7-8
j_call: TRBJ1-1
cdr3_aa: CASSLGVSVYTEAFF

v_call: TRBV6-1
j_call: TRBJ2-2
cdr3_aa: CASSRTTGILTGELFF

v_call: TRBV24-1
j_call: TRBJ1-1
cdr3_aa: CATRQDEQSAPNTEAFF

v_call: TRBV5-5
j_call: TRBJ1-2
cdr3_aa: CASSLIFRDSYGYTF

v_call: TRBV20-1
j_call: TRBJ2-7
cdr3_aa: CSANHRGGYEQYF

v_call: TRBV19
j_call: TRBJ2-1
cdr3_aa: CASSPPGLALYNEQFF

v_call: TRBV7-9
j_call: TRBJ2-3
cdr3_aa: CATTGLDTQYF

v_call: TRBV29-1
j_call: TRBJ1-1
cdr3_aa: CSFAGQGNTEAFF

v_call: TRBV24-1
j_call: TRBJ2-5
cdr3_aa: CATRSAGREETQYF

v_call: TRBV7-4
j_call: TRBJ2-7
cdr3_aa: CASSLASSIRDRAAYEQYF

v_call: TRBV9
j_call: TRBJ1-3
cdr3_aa: CASSGGTLGNTIYF

v_call: TRBV6-5
j_call: TRBJ2-7
cdr3_aa: CASSYPGPEGYEQYF

v_call: TRBV20-1
j_call: TRBJ2-5
cdr3_aa: CSAKRVGSGGETQYF

v_call: TRBV9
j_call: TRBJ1-4
cdr3_aa: CASSPTGGSNEKLFF

v_call: TRBV7-2
j_call: TRBJ2-1
cdr3_aa: CASSLSEGGYNEQFF

v_call: TRBV10-3
j_call: TRBJ1-6
cdr3_aa: CAIKAGFGSPLHF

v_call: TRBV12-3/TRBV12-4
j_call: TRBJ2-5
cdr3_aa: CASLRGETQYF

v_call: TRBV7-8
j_call: TRBJ1-2
cdr3_aa: CASGETGDGYGYTF